This TCR beta chain was identified in a study of blood T cell repertoires in COVID-19. Background on the study: The cDNA or gDNA used as material had been derived from T cells, B-cell-depleted T cells, or PBMCs.

In germline, CDR1 is MNHEY, CDR2 SMNVEV (reference sequence). The CDR3 covers 14 residues. Trimming shortened V by 5 bases and J by 6 bases, and 16 bases separated the two germline ends. In the original processing: The assay estimated nucleated cells by amplifying reference gene primers. Assay: immunoSEQ multiplex PCR; the TCRdb copy retains only in-frame clones and omits some. V, J and clone size derive from that table, while D and trimming were established from the DNA sequence. Of over 450,000 clones in the sample, 85% to 90% are singletons; the top ten hold roughly 0.92%. This chain connects TRBV27 to TRBJ1-1; a weak D match, TRBD1 (5 bases). The source is a man younger than 30 with COVID-19, enrolled during active disease. Sequencing input: peripheral blood. For the CDR3, the DNA is TGTGCCAGCAGTCGGACCGGCAGGGCCCCTGAAGCTTTCTTT. It is translated as CASSRTGRAPEAFF.